The present T cell receptor (beta chain) was sequenced within a study of shared clonotypes between healthy human individuals. Study results and limitations: On the whole, naive subsets had larger estimated richness than memory subsets had.

Germline CDR1 MGHRA, CDR2 YSYEKL. This CDR3 has 13 amino acids. V lost 0 bases to trimming and J lost 6 bases, with 6 bases between them. This clone was counted between two and nine times. Its antigen is not identified. The data were produced by immunoSEQ multiplex PCR, yet TCRdb's version contains in-frame clones alone and is incomplete. The table has about 380,000 clones, about 96% seen once; the top ten hold about 0.32%. Sequenced sample: memory CD8+ T cells sorted from blood. The subset is: CD45RO+ cells pooled with CCR7-negative TemRA cells. The TCR originated in a man aged 30 to 39 in good health. V and J are TRBV4-1 and TRBJ1-5; D is unclear. CDR3 DNA sequence: TGCGCCAGCAGCCAAGATCTCGCTCAGCCCCAGCATTTT. Translation gives CASSQDLAQPQHF.